This is a list of T cell receptor beta chains from one sample in a study of CD4 T cells in relation to SARS-CoV-2 and coronaviruses. The data were produced by immunoSEQ multiplex PCR, yet TCRdb's version contains in-frame clones alone and is incomplete. The sample lists about 60,000 clones; 92% were seen once. Specimen: naive CD4+ T cells from PBMCs. The receptors originated from an adult with COVID-19. The CDR3 runs from the conserved cysteine through the conserved F or W. The D gene is left open where the match is weak. Not all rows give a size; the values are once, few, many and, for expanded clones, a class.

j_call | d_call | clone_size | v_call | cdr3_aa | cdr3_nt
TRBJ2-7 | NA | NA | TRBV7-8 | CASSISRSQPYEQYF | TGTGCCAGCAGCATAAGTAGGAGCCAACCCTACGAGCAGTACTTC
TRBJ2-1 | NA | NA | TRBV21-1 | CASSNSFRQGIHNEQFF | TGTGCCAGCAGCAATTCATTTCGACAGGGGATACACAATGAGCAGTTCTTC
TRBJ1-5 | NA | NA | TRBV19 | CASSITGSYQPQHF | TGTGCCAGTAGTATTACAGGGTCCTATCAGCCCCAGCATTTT
TRBJ2-7 | TRBD2 | NA | TRBV11-2 | CASSWASGRAYEQYF | TGTGCCAGCAGCTGGGCTAGCGGGAGGGCCTACGAGCAGTACTTC
TRBJ2-7 | TRBD2 | NA | TRBV9 | CASSGYSTSGSYEQYF | TGTGCCAGCAGCGGATACTCGACTAGCGGGAGCTACGAGCAGTACTTC
TRBJ2-7 | TRBD1 | NA | TRBV5-4 | CASSLGQGLDEQYF | TGTGCCAGCAGCTTGGGACAGGGATTGGACGAGCAGTACTTC
TRBJ2-1 | NA | NA | TRBV7-3 | CASSLISGSNEQFF | TGTGCCAGCAGCTTAATCTCCGGGAGCAATGAGCAGTTCTTC
TRBJ1-4 | TRBD1 | NA | TRBV5-6 | CASSGGTAANEKLFF | TGTGCCAGCAGCGGCGGGACAGCGGCTAATGAAAAACTGTTTTTT
TRBJ2-1 | NA | NA | TRBV18 | CASSPSLAGKGYNEQFF | TGTGCCAGCTCACCAAGTCTGGCGGGAAAGGGGTATAATGAGCAGTTCTTC
TRBJ2-1 | TRBD2 | NA | TRBV5-1 | CASSPPGGVSSYNEQFF | TGCGCCAGCAGCCCCCCGGGGGGTGTGAGCTCCTACAATGAGCAGTTCTTC
TRBJ2-1 | NA | NA | TRBV15 | CATSRRNLGINEQFF | TGTGCCACCAGCAGACGGAATCTAGGGATCAATGAGCAGTTCTTC
TRBJ2-2 | NA | NA | TRBV18 | CASSPSRGNTGELFF | TGTGCCAGCTCACCGTCACGGGGGAACACCGGGGAGCTGTTTTTT
TRBJ2-3 | NA | once | TRBV28 | CASSPAHRFTDTQYF | TGTGCCAGCAGTCCAGCCCACAGATTCACAGATACGCAGTATTTT
TRBJ2-5 | NA | NA | TRBV1 | CTSSQGKGGLAGGETQYF | TGCACCAGCAGCCAAGGTAAAGGGGGGTTAGCGGGAGGAGAGACCCAGTACTTC
TRBJ2-5 | NA | NA | TRBV4-1 | CASSQGLPRTQYF | TGCGCCAGCAGCCAAGGACTCCCAAGGACCCAGTACTTC
TRBJ1-2 | NA | NA | TRBV4-1 | CASSHEGGAGLDYGYTF | TGCGCCAGCAGCCACGAAGGGGGAGCCGGGCTAGACTATGGCTACACCTTC
TRBJ2-6 | TRBD2 | NA | TRBV28 | CASGAGAGANVLTF | TGTGCCAGCGGAGCGGGGGCTGGGGCCAACGTCCTGACTTTC
TRBJ2-1 | NA | NA | TRBV18 | CASSPFPAGSSYNEQFF | TGTGCCAGCTCACCCTTTCCAGCGGGTTCGTCCTACAATGAGCAGTTCTTC
TRBJ2-3 | TRBD2 | NA | TRBV2 | CASSEEESGRGTDTQYF | TGTGCCAGCAGTGAAGAGGAAAGCGGGAGGGGGACAGATACGCAGTATTTT
TRBJ2-5 | NA | NA | TRBV7-6 | CASSSVRDKQETQYF | TGTGCCAGCAGCTCCGTGCGAGACAAACAAGAGACCCAGTACTTC
TRBJ1-1 | NA | NA | TRBV12-3/TRBV12-4 | CASRPGLNTEAFF | TGTGCCAGCAGGCCAGGCCTCAACACTGAAGCTTTCTTT
TRBJ1-1 | NA | few | TRBV6-7 | CASSQGGTLNTEAFF | TGTGCCAGCAGCCAAGGGGGGACATTGAACACTGAAGCTTTCTTT
TRBJ1-3 | NA | NA | TRBV6-5 | CASSSLDTIYF | TGTGCCAGCAGTTCTCTTGACACCATATATTTT
TRBJ1-1 | NA | NA | TRBV12-3/TRBV12-4 | CASSLDTEAFF | TGTGCCAGCAGTTTAGATACTGAAGCTTTCTTT
TRBJ1-6 | NA | once | TRBV30 | CAWSEGTVSPLHF | TGTGCCTGGAGTGAGGGTACTGTTTCACCCCTCCACTTT
TRBJ1-3 | NA | NA | TRBV11-2 | CASSLVAGLSGNTIYF | TGTGCCAGCAGCTTAGTCGCAGGGCTCTCTGGAAACACCATATATTTT
TRBJ2-3 | TRBD2 | NA | TRBV25-1 | CASSDMGREDHTQYF | TGTGCCAGCAGTGACATGGGGCGGGAGGACCATACGCAGTATTTT
TRBJ2-5 | NA | NA | TRBV6-2/TRBV6-3 | CASSRRSSWETQYF | TGTGCCAGCAGTCGCCGGAGTAGCTGGGAGACCCAGTACTTC
TRBJ2-2 | TRBD1 | NA | TRBV9 | CASSVQGATGELFF | TGTGCCAGCAGCGTCCAGGGGGCGACCGGGGAGCTGTTTTTT
TRBJ1-1 | TRBD1 | NA | TRBV28 | CASSKTGSGAKAFF | TGTGCCAGCAGTAAGACAGGGTCGGGGGCGAAAGCTTTCTTT
TRBJ1-6 | TRBD1 | NA | TRBV6-1 | CASSDPGTELRSYNSPLHF | TGTGCCAGCAGTGACCCCGGGACAGAGTTACGCTCCTATAATTCACCCCTCCACTTT
TRBJ2-3 | TRBD2 | NA | TRBV5-1 | CASTGTSGMSDTQYF | TGCGCCAGCACCGGGACTAGCGGGATGTCAGATACGCAGTATTTT
TRBJ2-1 | NA | NA | TRBV11-2 | CASSRHRDGKFF | TGTGCCAGCAGCCGACATCGGGACGGAAAGTTCTTC
TRBJ1-6 | NA | few | TRBV10-1 | CASSEGIYNSPLHF | TGCGCCAGCAGTGAAGGAATCTATAATTCACCCCTCCACTTT
TRBJ2-3 | TRBD1 | NA | TRBV28 | CASGLTGALDTQYF | TGTGCCAGCGGCTTGACAGGGGCTTTAGATACGCAGTATTTT
TRBJ1-3 | NA | NA | TRBV4-1 | CASSPPRADGDSGNTIYF | TGCGCCAGCAGCCCCCCGAGGGCGGACGGCGACTCTGGAAACACCATATATTTT
TRBJ2-3 | NA | NA | TRBV9 | CASSPRAGAPDTQYF | TGTGCCAGCAGCCCAAGAGCCGGGGCCCCTGATACGCAGTATTTT
TRBJ1-2 | NA | NA | TRBV6-6 | CASTPVREGGYTF | TGTGCCAGCACCCCGGTCAGGGAAGGTGGCTACACCTTC
TRBJ2-3 | TRBD2 | NA | TRBV5-1 | CASLLAGISTDTQYF | TGCGCCAGTCTCCTAGCGGGAATAAGCACAGATACGCAGTATTTT
TRBJ2-7 | NA | NA | TRBV19 | CASSSVLVGFVYEQYF | TGTGCCAGTAGTTCGGTCCTTGTAGGGTTCGTGTACGAGCAGTACTTC
TRBJ1-4 | TRBD1 | NA | TRBV9 | CASSGGTGRIEKLFF | TGTGCCAGCAGCGGAGGGACAGGAAGAATTGAAAAACTGTTTTTT
TRBJ2-6 | TRBD1 | NA | TRBV5-6 | CASSFKGAGANVLTF | TGTGCCAGCAGCTTTAAGGGGGCGGGGGCCAACGTCCTGACTTTC
TRBJ1-3 | NA | NA | TRBV18 | CASSPTSGTGGNTIYF | TGTGCCAGCTCACCTACGTCCGGGACGGGAGGAAACACCATATATTTT
TRBJ2-5 | NA | NA | TRBV30 | CAWSRTEETQYF | TGTGCCTGGAGTCGCACCGAAGAGACCCAGTACTTC
TRBJ2-3 | TRBD2 | NA | TRBV7-2 | CASSPWTSGSSDTQYF | TGTGCCAGCAGCCCATGGACTAGCGGGAGCTCAGATACGCAGTATTTT
TRBJ1-3 | NA | NA | TRBV19 | CASISSGNTIYF | TGTGCCAGTATCAGCTCTGGAAACACCATATATTTT
TRBJ1-1 | NA | NA | TRBV6-5 | CASSRDTYMQAFF | TGTGCCAGCAGTAGGGACACCTATATGCAAGCTTTCTTT
TRBJ2-5 | NA | NA | TRBV28 | CASSFLGSGEETQYF | TGTGCCAGCAGTTTCCTTGGGAGTGGTGAAGAGACCCAGTACTTC
TRBJ2-1 | NA | NA | TRBV18 | CASSRTGHERNEQFF | TGTGCCAGCTCAAGAACCGGGCATGAGCGCAATGAGCAGTTCTTC
TRBJ2-2 | NA | few | TRBV6-6 | CASSPNTGELFF | TGTGCCAGCAGTCCTAACACCGGGGAGCTGTTTTTT
TRBJ1-1 | NA | NA | TRBV28 | CASPSSKAANTEAFF | TGTGCCAGCCCTTCGAGTAAGGCGGCGAACACTGAAGCTTTCTTT
TRBJ2-7 | TRBD2 | NA | TRBV5-1 | CASSLELAGRDEQYF | TGCGCCAGCAGCTTGGAACTAGCGGGGCGAGACGAGCAGTACTTC
TRBJ1-5 | NA | NA | TRBV28 | CASSTQGPLNQPQHF | TGTGCCAGCAGCACTCAAGGCCCCCTCAATCAGCCCCAGCATTTT